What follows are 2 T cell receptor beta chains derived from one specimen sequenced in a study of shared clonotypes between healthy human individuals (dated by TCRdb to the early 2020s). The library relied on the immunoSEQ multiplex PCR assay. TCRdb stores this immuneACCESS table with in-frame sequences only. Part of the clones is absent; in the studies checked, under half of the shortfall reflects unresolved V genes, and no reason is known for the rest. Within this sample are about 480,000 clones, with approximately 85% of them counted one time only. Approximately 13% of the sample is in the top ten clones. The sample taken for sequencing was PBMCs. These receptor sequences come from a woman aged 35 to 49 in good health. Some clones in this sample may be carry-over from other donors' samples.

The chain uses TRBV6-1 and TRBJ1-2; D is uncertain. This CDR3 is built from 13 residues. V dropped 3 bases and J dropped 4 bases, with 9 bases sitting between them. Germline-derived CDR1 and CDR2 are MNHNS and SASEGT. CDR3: CASSDRIGYGYTF. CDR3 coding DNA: TGTGCCAGCAGTGACAGGATCGGCTATGGCTACACCTTC.

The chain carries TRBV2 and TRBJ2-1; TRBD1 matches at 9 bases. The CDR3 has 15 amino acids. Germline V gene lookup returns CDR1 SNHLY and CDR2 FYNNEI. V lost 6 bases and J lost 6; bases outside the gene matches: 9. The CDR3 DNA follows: TGTGCCAGCAGCCAACGGGACAGGGCGTTCAATGAGCAGTTCTTC. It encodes CASSQRDRAFNEQFF.